The next 20 T cell receptor beta chains were all read from a single sample in a study of T cell repertoires in cytomegalovirus infection. MiXCR was run by TCRdb on the reads, yielding one entry per CDR3 protein. The profile covers 250,000 to 300,000 distinct CDR3 sequences, with about 25% appearing a single time and around 13% taken by the ten largest. The sample comprised PBMCs. Receptor source: a human donor in good health (CMV status not recorded). Some clones in this sample may be carry-over from other donors' samples.

In this sample, this clonotype turned up a few times. J is TRBJ1-5 and V is TRBV2; D unclear. V was cut by 7 bases and J by 6 bases, with 19 bases left in between. The CDR3 extends over 15 amino acids. CDR1 and CDR2 (germline): SNHLY, FYNNEI. CDR3 sequence (DNA): TGTGCCAGCACTCCGGGCTCGCTCGGAGTTCAGCCCCAGCATTTT. Translated: CASTPGSLGVQPQHF.

This clonotype has just a few counts. V is TRBV29-1 and J is TRBJ2-1, with D possibly being TRBD1 (5 bases). The ends were cut back, 3 bases at V and 3 bases at J, with 15 bases in the middle. The CDR3 contains 15 residues. Germline lookup yields CDR1 SQVTM and CDR2 ANQGSEA. The CDR3 here is CSVDWGQRIYNEQFF. The CDR3 nucleotides read TGCAGCGTTGACTGGGGCCAGCGAATCTACAATGAGCAGTTCTTC.

This clonotype has just a few counts. The rearrangement uses TRBV11-2 and TRBJ2-3; 7 nucleotides agree with TRBD1. CDR1 and CDR2 from the germline V gene are SGHAT and FQNNGV. The length of the CDR3 is 15 residues. The V segment lost 3 bases and the J segment 2 bases; nucleotides outside the gene matches: 5. The CDR3, as DNA: TGTGCCAGCAGCTTGGAAGGGGGCGTCACAGATACGCAGTATTTT. This encodes CASSLEGGVTDTQYF. The full variable domain, completed using reference TRBV11-2 and TRBJ2-3, is EAGVAQSPRYKIIEKRQSVAFWCNPISGHATLYWYQQILGQGPKLLIQFQNNGVVDDSQLPKDRFSAERLKGVDSTLKIQPAKLEDSAVYLCASSLEGGVTDTQYFGPGTRLTVL.

This rearrangement joins TRBV19 to TRBJ1-5; TRBD1 might be the D (6 bases). The V gene's germline CDR1 is LNHDA and CDR2 SQIVND (reference sequence). V dropped 5 bases and J dropped 3 bases, with 17 bases sitting between them. CDR3 length: 16 residues. This CDR3 reads CASSLTRGGTNQPQHF. CDR3 DNA sequence: TGTGCCAGTAGTCTCACGAGGGGGGGAACCAATCAGCCCCAGCATTTT.

This clonotype was recorded at least ten times. The gene calls are TRBV7-2 and TRBJ2-2; D tentatively fits TRBD1 or TRBD2 (6 bases each). The length of the CDR3 is 17 residues. Germline V CDR1 and CDR2: SGHTA, FQGNSA. Between the trimmed V and J ends, which lost 5 bases and 1 base, there was a span of 17 bases. Here the CDR3 reads CASSPGGGILNTGELFF. CDR3 DNA: TGTGCCAGCAGCCCCGGAGGGGGTATCCTGAACACCGGGGAGCTGTTTTTT.

This clonotype was found a few times. The chain has TRBV6-2 or TRBV6-3 and TRBJ2-3; TRBD1 or TRBD2 may be the D gene (6 bases each). CDR1 is MNHEY and CDR2 is SVGEGT in the germline V gene. V lost 2 bases to trimming and J lost 5 bases, with 20 bases between them. The CDR3 contains 17 residues. The CDR3 sequence: CASSYDQRGLLGDTQYF. The CDR3 nucleotides are TGTGCCAGCAGTTACGATCAACGGGGGCTGCTCGGAGATACGCAGTATTTT.

This clonotype occurred many times. The chain couples TRBV7-6 to TRBJ2-1, with 16 bases identical to TRBD2. J gave up 8 bases and V 6 bases, and 7 bases lay outside the gene matches. CDR1 is SGHVS, CDR2 FNYEAQ, per germline. The length of the CDR3 is 16 residues. DNA of the CDR3: TGTGCCAGCAGGCAACCGGGACTAGCGGGAGGGGATGAGCAGTTCTTC. Translated: CASRQPGLAGGDEQFF.

The sample holds many counts of this clonotype. This chain joins TRBV6-6 and TRBJ2-1; 13 bases are shared with TRBD2. Per germline, CDR1 MNHNY and CDR2 SVGAGI (reference sequence). The CDR3 has 16 residues. The V segment lost 1 base and the J segment 7 bases; nucleotides outside the gene matches: 4. CDR3 region: CASSYWGLAGRNEQFF. The CDR3 nucleotides are TGTGCCAGCAGTTACTGGGGACTAGCGGGGCGTAATGAGCAGTTCTTC.

The V call is TRBV18, the J call TRBJ2-3; 7 positions match TRBD1. This CDR3 has 16 amino acids. In germline, CDR1 is KGHSH, CDR2 LQKENI. The ends lost 0 bases at V and 4 bases at J; junction bases unmatched: 7. CDR3 residues: CASSPPNRGVADTQYF. As DNA, the CDR3 is TGTGCCAGCTCACCACCTAACAGGGGAGTCGCAGATACGCAGTATTTT. Variable domain in full (rest from reference TRBV18 and TRBJ2-3): NAGVMQNPRHLVRRRGQEARLRCSPMKGHSHVYWYRQLPEEGLKFMVYLQKENIIDESGMPKERFSAEFPKEGPSILRIQQVVRGDSAAYFCASSPPNRGVADTQYFGPGTRLTVL.

This clonotype was detected many times. The chain recombines TRBV7-2 with TRBJ2-1; D is possibly TRBD2 (6 bases). CDR3 length: 13 amino acids. CDR1 is SGHTA and CDR2 is FQGNSA in the germline V gene. Deletions cut 5 bases from V and 6 bases from J, with 11 bases between. In nucleotides, the CDR3 is TGTGCCAGCAGCCTGACTAGTTCCAATGAGCAGTTCTTC. Protein product: CASSLTSSNEQFF.

The chain joins TRBV7-2 to TRBJ1-2; TRBD1 matches at 8 bases. The CDR3 totals 15 residues. CDR1 and CDR2 from the germline V gene are SGHTA and FQGNSA. V lost 0 bases, J lost 3 bases, and 3 bases stayed unmatched. This CDR3 is CASSLAQGADYGYTF. The CDR3 DNA reads as TGTGCCAGCAGCTTAGCGCAGGGGGCGGACTATGGCTACACCTTC.

The J gene is TRBJ1-1, the V gene TRBV10-2; no firm D call. The germline V gene encodes CDR1 WSHSY and CDR2 SAAADI. Trimming removed 7 bases from V and 3 bases from J, with 15 bases in between. This CDR3 is built from 14 residues. CDR3 sequence: CASNMGRSYTEAFF. CDR3 nucleotide sequence: TGCGCCAGCAATATGGGCCGCAGTTACACTGAAGCTTTCTTT.

V usage is TRBV6-2 or TRBV6-3 and J usage is TRBJ2-5, with 10 bases fitting TRBD2. This CDR3 spans 14 amino acids. The germline V gene has CDR1 MNHEY and CDR2 SVGEGT. The ends lost 6 bases at V and 5 bases at J; junction bases unmatched: 6. The CDR3 reads CASRLPGLAETQYF. CDR3 DNA: TGTGCCAGCAGACTACCGGGACTAGCGGAGACCCAGTACTTC.

The rearrangement uses TRBV20-1 and TRBJ2-7, with TRBD2 matching 7 bases. V lost 4 bases, J lost 4 bases, and 10 bases stayed unmatched. Germline V gene sequence: CDR1 DFQATT, CDR2 SNEGSKA (reference sequence). The CDR3 sequence is 14 residues long. The DNA for the CDR3 is TGCAGTGCTACAGGGAGCGGGGACCCATACGAGCAGTACTTC. Its protein is CSATGSGDPYEQYF.

This sequence joins TRBV3-1 and TRBJ1-1; D is possibly TRBD1 (5 bases). The V gene lost 5 bases and the J gene lost 4 bases, with 26 bases spanning the gap. This CDR3 has 18 amino acids. The germline gives CDR1 LGHDT, CDR2 YNNKEL (reference sequence). CDR3 DNA: TGTGCCAGCAGCTTTGTGCACCGGGACCCGACTTTGGGCACTGAAGCTTTCTTT. Its protein product is CASSFVHRDPTLGTEAFF.

The genes are TRBV30 and TRBJ1-4; possible D gene TRBD1, 5 bases. The V gene lost 2 bases and the J gene lost 8 bases, with 18 bases spanning the gap. From germline, CDR1 is GTSNPN and CDR2 SVGIG (reference sequence). The CDR3 contains 15 residues. The chain's CDR3 is CAWSYRSGREEKLFF. CDR3 nucleotide sequence: TGTGCCTGGAGTTACCGCTCGGGGCGAGAAGAAAAACTGTTTTTT.

This clonotype was observed a few times. The chain couples TRBV19 to TRBJ2-3; 9 nucleotides agree with TRBD2. The ends lost 5 bases at V and 0 bases at J; junction bases unmatched: 9. The CDR3 length is 17 residues. In germline, CDR1 is LNHDA, CDR2 SQIVND (reference sequence). Here the CDR3 DNA reads TGTGCCAGTAGTGGAACTAGCGGGTCATCTAGCACAGATACGCAGTATTTT. This sequence encodes CASSGTSGSSSTDTQYF.

This clonotype was observed many times. The chain recombines TRBV7-2 with TRBJ2-1; D remains ambiguous. Trimming stripped 1 base from V and 9 bases from J, with 13 bases between. This CDR3 spans 14 amino acids. Looked up from germline, CDR1 is SGHTA and CDR2 is FQGNSA. DNA of the CDR3: TGTGCCAGCAGCTTAGAATTCCGAGCATCTGAGCAGTTCTTC. Protein: CASSLEFRASEQFF.

V is TRBV28 and J is TRBJ2-5; TRBD2 matches at 8 bases. V shed 3 bases and J 5 bases; nucleotides not matched to a gene: 14. This CDR3 region has 17 residues. Per the germline V gene, CDR1 is MDHEN and CDR2 is SYDVKM. CDR3 loop: CASSLGASGGGTETQYF. In DNA, the CDR3 is TGTGCCAGCAGTTTGGGCGCATCAGGCGGGGGGACGGAGACCCAGTACTTC.

The rearrangement joins TRBV7-6 to TRBJ2-1, with TRBD2 identical over 12 bases. V lost 2 bases to trimming and J lost 4 bases; unmatched junction nucleotides: 12. CDR3 size: 19 residues. Germline V gene data show CDR1 as SGHVS and CDR2 as FNYEAQ. CDR3 sequence: CASSLQGLGGLAGYNEQFF. The CDR3 DNA follows: TGTGCCAGCAGCTTACAAGGGCTAGGGGGACTAGCGGGTTACAATGAGCAGTTCTTC.